The T cell receptor (beta chain) under discussion was sequenced for a study of lymphopenia after photon versus proton radiotherapy. Study-wide results and caveats: A bigger post-nadir fall in TCR diversity correlated inversely with survival time in deceased patients. Oligoclonal CD8+ Temra expansion after nadir drove photon patients' diversity drop. Photon-treated patients lost naive T cells and TCR diversity; proton-treated stayed stable. Survival link was tested only in deceased patients; proton benefit remains a possibility.

The method was immunoSEQ multiplex PCR; TCRdb's version includes in-frame clones alone and lacks a portion of them. The sample consists of 150,000 to 200,000 clones, 88% of them appearing once. In regard to this clone: Its antigen remains unknown.

The source of this sequence is a man over 45 with gastric cancer. The specimen was peripheral blood, collected from a patient treated with photon-based radiotherapy.

The CDR3 region has the DNA TGCAGCGCCTCTCGGGGCCGGGACAGAATCTACGAGCAGTACTTC. Residues: CSASRGRDRIYEQYF. The rearrangement links TRBV29-1 to TRBJ2-7; 7 nucleotides match TRBD1. CDR3 size: 15 residues. Germline V gives CDR1 SQVTM, CDR2 ANQGSEA. The ends lost 7 bases at V and 3 bases at J; junction bases unmatched: 15.